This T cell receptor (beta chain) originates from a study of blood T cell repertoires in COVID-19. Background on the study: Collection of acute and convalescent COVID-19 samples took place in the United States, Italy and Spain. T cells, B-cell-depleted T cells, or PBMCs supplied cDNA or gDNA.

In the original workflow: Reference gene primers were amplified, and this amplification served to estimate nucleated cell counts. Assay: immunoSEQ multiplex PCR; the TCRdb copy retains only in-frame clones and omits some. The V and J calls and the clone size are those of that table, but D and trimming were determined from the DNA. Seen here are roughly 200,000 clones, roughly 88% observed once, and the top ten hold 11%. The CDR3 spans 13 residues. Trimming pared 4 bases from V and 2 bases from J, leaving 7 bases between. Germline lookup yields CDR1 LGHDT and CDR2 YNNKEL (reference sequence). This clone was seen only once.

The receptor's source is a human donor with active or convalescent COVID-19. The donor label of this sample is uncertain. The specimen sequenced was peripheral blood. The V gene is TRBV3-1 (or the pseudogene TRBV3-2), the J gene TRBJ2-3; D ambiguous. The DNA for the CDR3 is TGTGCCAGCAGCCCGGTGTCCACAGATACGCAGTATTTT. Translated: CASSPVSTDTQYF.